This TCR beta chain was captured by sequencing in a study of cytomegalovirus exposure and HLA in healthy donors. In the PCR, 60 Vbeta and 13 Jbeta primers were used. TCRdb's copy holds only in-frame clones and misses some; the assay was immunoSEQ multiplex PCR. The sample gives 130,000 to 150,000 clones, about 74% of which show up once; 4.9% is in the top ten. The study's findings and limits: Overall, about 160 TCR beta chains were annotated as cytomegalovirus-associated. In vitro experiments confirmed that three CMV-associated chains were specific for CMV antigens.

Regarding this clone: Its cognate antigen is unknown.

The sequenced material came from PBMCs. This TCR was sampled from a woman aged 45-59 years in good health and CMV-seronegative.

CDR3 amino acids: CASTPGLGLEGANVLTF. The CDR3 DNA reads TGTGCCAGCACCCCGGGACTTGGGTTGGAGGGGGCCAACGTCCTGACTTTC. The chain links TRBV2 to TRBJ2-6, with a possible D match to TRBD2 (6 bases). Germline V lookup: CDR1 SNHLY, CDR2 FYNNEI. Trimming removed 7 bases at V and 4 bases at J, with 20 bases between. CDR3 length: 17 residues.